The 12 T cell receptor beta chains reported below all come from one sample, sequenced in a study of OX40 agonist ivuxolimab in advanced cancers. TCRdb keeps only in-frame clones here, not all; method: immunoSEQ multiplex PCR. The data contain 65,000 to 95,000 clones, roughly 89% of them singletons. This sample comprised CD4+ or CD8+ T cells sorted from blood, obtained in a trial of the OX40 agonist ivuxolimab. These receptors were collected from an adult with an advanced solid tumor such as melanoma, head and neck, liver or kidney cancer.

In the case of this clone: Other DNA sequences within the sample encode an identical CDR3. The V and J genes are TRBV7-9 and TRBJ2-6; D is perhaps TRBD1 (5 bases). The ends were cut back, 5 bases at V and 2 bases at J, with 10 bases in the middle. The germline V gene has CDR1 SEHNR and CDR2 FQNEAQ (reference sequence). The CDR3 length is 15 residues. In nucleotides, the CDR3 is TGTGCCAGCAGCCCGGAAGGGGCTGGGGCCAACGTCCTGACTTTC. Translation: CASSPEGAGANVLTF.

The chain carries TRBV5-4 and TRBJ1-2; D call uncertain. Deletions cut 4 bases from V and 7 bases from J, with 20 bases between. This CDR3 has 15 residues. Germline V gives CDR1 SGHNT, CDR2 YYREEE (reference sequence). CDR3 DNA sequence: TGTGCCAGCAGCCAAGATCTACGAGATTCAGGTGGCTACACCTTC. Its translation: CASSQDLRDSGGYTF.

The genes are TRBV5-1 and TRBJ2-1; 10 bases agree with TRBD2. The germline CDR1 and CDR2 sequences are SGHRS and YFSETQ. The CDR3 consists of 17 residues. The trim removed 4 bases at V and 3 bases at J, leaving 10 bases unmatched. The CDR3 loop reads CASSLEPGTSDYNEQFF. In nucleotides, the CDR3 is TGCGCCAGCAGCCTCGAACCCGGGACTAGCGACTACAATGAGCAGTTCTTC.

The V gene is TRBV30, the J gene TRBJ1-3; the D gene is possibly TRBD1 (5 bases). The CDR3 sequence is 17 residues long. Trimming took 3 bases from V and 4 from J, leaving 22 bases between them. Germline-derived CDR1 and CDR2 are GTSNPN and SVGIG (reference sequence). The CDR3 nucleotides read TGTGCCTGGAGGGGTTTTGGGGGGAGGGAATCAGGAAACACCATATATTTT. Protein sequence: CAWRGFGGRESGNTIYF.

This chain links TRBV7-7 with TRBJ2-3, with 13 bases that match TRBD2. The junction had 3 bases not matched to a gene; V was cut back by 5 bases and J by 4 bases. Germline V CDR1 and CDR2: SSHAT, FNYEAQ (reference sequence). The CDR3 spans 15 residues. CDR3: CASSPGLAGSDTQYF. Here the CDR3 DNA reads TGTGCCAGCAGCCCGGGACTAGCGGGGTCAGATACGCAGTATTTT.

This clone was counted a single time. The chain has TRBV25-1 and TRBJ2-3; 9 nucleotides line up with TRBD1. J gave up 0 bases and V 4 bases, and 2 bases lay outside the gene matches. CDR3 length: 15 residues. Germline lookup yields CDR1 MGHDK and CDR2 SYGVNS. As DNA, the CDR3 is TGTGCCAGCAGTGCAACAGGGGGCAGCACAGATACGCAGTATTTT. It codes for CASSATGGSTDTQYF.

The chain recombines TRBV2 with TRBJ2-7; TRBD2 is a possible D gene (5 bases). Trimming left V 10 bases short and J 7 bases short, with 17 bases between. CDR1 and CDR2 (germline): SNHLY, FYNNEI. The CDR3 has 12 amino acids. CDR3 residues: CAITSRALEQYF. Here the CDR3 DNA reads TGTGCCATCACCTCGCGGGCCTTGGAGCAGTACTTC.

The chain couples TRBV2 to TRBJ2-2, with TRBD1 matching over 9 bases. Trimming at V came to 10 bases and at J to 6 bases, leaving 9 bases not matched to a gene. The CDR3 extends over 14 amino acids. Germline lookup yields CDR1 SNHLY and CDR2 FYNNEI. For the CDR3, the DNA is TGTGCCACCGGACAGGGGAGAGGCGCCGGGGAGCTGTTTTTT. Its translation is CATGQGRGAGELFF. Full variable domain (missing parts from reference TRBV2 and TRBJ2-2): EPEVTQTPSHQVTQMGQEVILRCVPISNHLYFYWYRQILGQKVEFLVSFYNNEISEKSEIFDDQFSVERPDGSNFTLKIRSTKLEDSAMYFCATGQGRGAGELFFGEGSRLTVL.

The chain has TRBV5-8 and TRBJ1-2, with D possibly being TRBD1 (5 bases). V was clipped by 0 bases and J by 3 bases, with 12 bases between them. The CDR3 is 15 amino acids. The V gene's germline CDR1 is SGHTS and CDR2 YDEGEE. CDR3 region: CASSLASGQYYGYTF. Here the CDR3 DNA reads TGTGCCAGCAGCTTGGCGTCAGGACAATACTATGGCTACACCTTC.

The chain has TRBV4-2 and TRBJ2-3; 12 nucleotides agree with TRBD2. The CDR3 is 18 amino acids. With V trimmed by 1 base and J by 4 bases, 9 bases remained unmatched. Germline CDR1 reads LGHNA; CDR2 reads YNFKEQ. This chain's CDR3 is CASSQVASGGASADTQYF. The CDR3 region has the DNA TGTGCCAGCAGCCAAGTTGCTAGCGGGGGGGCATCAGCAGATACGCAGTATTTT.

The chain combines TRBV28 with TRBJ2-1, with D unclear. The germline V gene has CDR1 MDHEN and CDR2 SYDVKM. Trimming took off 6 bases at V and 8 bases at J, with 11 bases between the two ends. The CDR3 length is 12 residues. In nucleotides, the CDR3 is TGTGCCAGCAGCCAGACTCGAGATGAGCAGTTCTTC. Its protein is CASSQTRDEQFF.

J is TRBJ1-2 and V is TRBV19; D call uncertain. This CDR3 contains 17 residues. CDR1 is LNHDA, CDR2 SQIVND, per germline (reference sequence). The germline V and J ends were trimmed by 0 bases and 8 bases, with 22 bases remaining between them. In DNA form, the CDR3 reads TGTGCCAGTAGTATAGATCCCAGTCGGTTCCTATTTCGAGGCTACACCTTC. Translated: CASSIDPSRFLFRGYTF. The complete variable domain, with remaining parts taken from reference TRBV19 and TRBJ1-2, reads DGGITQSPKYLFRKEGQNVTLSCEQNLNHDAMYWYRQDPGQGLRLIYYSQIVNDFQKGDIAEGYSVSREKKESFPLTVTSAQKNPTAFYLCASSIDPSRFLFRGYTFGSGTRLTVV.